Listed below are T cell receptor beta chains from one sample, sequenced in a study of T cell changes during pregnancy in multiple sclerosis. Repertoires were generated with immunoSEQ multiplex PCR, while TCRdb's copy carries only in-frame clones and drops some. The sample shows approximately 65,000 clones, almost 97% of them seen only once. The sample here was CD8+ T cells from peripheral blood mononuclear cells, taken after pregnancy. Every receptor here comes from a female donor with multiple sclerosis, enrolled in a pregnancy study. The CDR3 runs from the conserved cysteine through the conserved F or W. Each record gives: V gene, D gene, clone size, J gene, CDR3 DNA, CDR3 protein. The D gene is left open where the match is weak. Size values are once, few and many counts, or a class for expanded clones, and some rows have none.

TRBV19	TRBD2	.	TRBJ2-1	TGTGCCAGTAGTCTGGCTAGCGGGAACAATGAGCAGTTCTTC	CASSLASGNNEQFF
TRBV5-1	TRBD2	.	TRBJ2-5	TGCGCCAGCAGCTTGGGGACTAGCGGGAGCACGGAGACCCAGTACTTC	CASSLGTSGSTETQYF
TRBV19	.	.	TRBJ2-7	TGTGCCAGTAGTATAACTGATCCTAGCGAGCAGTACTTC	CASSITDPSEQYF
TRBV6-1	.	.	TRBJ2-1	TGTGCCAGCAGTCCCGATGGGGGGGCGAGGAATGAGCAGTTCTTC	CASSPDGGARNEQFF
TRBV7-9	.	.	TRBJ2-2	TGTGCCAGCAAGGAGGGCCGGGGGACCGGGGAGCTGTTTTTT	CASKEGRGTGELFF
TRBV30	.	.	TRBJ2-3	TGTGCCTGGAGTGTTGGAGCGGCCCTCACAGATACGCAGTATTTT	CAWSVGAALTDTQYF
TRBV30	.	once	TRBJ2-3	TGTGCCTTTGGACACGGAGGGATGAATACGCAGTATTTT	CAFGHGGMNTQYF
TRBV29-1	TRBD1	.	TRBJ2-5	TGCAGCGTTGAAGAATGGACAGGGAAAGAGACCCAGTACTTC	CSVEEWTGKETQYF
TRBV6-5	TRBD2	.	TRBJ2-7	TGTGCCAGCAGATCGACTAGCGGGAGCTCCTACGAGCAGTACTTC	CASRSTSGSSYEQYF
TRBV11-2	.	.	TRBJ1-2	TGTGCCAGCAGCTTCCACAGGGATTACTATGGCTACACCTTC	CASSFHRDYYGYTF
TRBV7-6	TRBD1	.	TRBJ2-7	TGTGCCAGCAGCCGTTCGACAGGGGACGTGGTCCTGGACGAGCAGTACTTC	CASSRSTGDVVLDEQYF
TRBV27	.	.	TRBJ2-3	TGTGCCAGCAGTCCCGGGGGTTTCCTCACAGATACGCAGTATTTT	CASSPGGFLTDTQYF
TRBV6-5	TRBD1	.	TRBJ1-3	TGTGCCAGCAGTTACCGGAGACAGGGTGGAAACACCATATATTTT	CASSYRRQGGNTIYF
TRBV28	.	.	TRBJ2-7	TGTGCCAGCAGTTTTAGAGGCCCACGAACCTACGAGCAGTACTTC	CASSFRGPRTYEQYF
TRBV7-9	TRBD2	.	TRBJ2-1	TGTGCCAGCAGCTCGGGAGGTTATGAGCAGTTCTTC	CASSSGGYEQFF
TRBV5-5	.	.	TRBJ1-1	TGTGCCAGCAGCTTGGACGTAAGGGGTGGTGAAGCTTTCTTT	CASSLDVRGGEAFF
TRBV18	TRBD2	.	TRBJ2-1	TGTGCCAGCTCACCACTCAAGCGGGAGGGCCTTAGAGAGCAGTTCTTC	CASSPLKREGLREQFF
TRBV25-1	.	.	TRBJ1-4	TGTGCCAGCTTAAGGATGGAGGATGAAAAACTGTTTTTT	CASLRMEDEKLFF
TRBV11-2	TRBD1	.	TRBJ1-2	TGTGCCAGCAGCCAGGCTGCCCCCGGGACAGGGGGCTCTGGCTACACCTTC	CASSQAAPGTGGSGYTF
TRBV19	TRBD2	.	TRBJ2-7	TGTGCCAGTAGTATGGGTAGCGGGCTTACCTACGAGCAGTACTTC	CASSMGSGLTYEQYF
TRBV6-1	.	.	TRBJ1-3	TGTGCCAGCAGTGAAATGGATAGGCCGGGAGGTACCTCTGGAAACACCATATATTTT	CASSEMDRPGGTSGNTIYF
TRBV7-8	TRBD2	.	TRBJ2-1	TGTGCCAGCAGCCTAAGAGTAGCGGGAGGTCTCAATGAGCAGTTCTTC	CASSLRVAGGLNEQFF
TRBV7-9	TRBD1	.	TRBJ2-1	TGTGCCAGCAGCTTAGGAGGACAGGGGATCAATGAGCAGTTCTTC	CASSLGGQGINEQFF
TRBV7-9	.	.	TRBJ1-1	TGTGCCAGCAGCTTAGACAGTAACGAAGCTTTCTTT	CASSLDSNEAFF
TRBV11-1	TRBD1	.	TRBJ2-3	TGTGCCAGCAGCTTAGCGCTGACAGGGTGGGCAGATACGCAGTATTTT	CASSLALTGWADTQYF
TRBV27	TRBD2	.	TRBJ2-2	TGTGCCAGCAGTCCTGGACTAGTAAACACCGGGGAGCTGTTTTTT	CASSPGLVNTGELFF